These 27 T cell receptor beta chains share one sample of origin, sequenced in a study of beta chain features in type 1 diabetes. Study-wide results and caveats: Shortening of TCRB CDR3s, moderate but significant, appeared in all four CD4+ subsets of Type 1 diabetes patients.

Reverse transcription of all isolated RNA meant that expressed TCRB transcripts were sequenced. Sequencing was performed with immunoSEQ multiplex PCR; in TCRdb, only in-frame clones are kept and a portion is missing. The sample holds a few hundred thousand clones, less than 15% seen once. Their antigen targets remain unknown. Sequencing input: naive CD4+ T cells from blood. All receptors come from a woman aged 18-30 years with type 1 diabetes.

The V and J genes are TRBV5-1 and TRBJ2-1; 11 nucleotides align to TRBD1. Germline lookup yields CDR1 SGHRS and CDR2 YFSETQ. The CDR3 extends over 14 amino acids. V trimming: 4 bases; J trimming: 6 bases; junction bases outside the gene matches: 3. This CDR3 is CASSRGTGGNEQFF. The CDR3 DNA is TGCGCCAGCAGCCGGGGGACAGGGGGCAATGAGCAGTTCTTC. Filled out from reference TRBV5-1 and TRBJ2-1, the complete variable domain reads KAGVTQTPRYLIKTRGQQVTLSCSPISGHRSVSWYQQTPGQGLQFLFEYFSETQRNKGNFPGRFSGRQFSNSRSEMNVSTLELGDSALYLCASSRGTGGNEQFFGPGTRLTVL.

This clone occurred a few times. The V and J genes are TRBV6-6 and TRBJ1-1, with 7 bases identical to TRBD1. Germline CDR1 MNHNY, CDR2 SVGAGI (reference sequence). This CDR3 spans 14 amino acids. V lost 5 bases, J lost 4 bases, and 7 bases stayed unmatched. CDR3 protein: CASSPDRRGTEAFF. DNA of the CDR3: TGTGCCAGCAGTCCGGACAGGAGGGGCACTGAAGCTTTCTTT.

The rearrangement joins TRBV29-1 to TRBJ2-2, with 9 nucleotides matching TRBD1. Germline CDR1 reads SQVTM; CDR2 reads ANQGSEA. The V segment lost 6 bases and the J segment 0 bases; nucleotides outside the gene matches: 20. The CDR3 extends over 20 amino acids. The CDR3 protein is CSVGQFLIGQGTSNTGELFF. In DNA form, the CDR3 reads TGCAGCGTCGGACAGTTTCTTATAGGACAGGGGACCTCGAACACCGGGGAGCTGTTTTTT.

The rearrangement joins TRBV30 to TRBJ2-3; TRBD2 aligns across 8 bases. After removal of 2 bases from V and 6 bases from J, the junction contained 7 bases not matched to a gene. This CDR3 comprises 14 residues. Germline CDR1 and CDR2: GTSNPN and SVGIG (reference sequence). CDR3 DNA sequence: TGTGCCTGGAGTACGGGACTAGACACGGATACGCAGTATTTT. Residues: CAWSTGLDTDTQYF.

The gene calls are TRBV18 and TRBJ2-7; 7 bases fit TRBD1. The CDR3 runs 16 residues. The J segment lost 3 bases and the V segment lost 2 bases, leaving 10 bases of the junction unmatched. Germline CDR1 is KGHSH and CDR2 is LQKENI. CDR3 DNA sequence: TGTGCCAGCTCACCATATTCCGGGACAGAGAACTACGAGCAGTACTTC. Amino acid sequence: CASSPYSGTENYEQYF.

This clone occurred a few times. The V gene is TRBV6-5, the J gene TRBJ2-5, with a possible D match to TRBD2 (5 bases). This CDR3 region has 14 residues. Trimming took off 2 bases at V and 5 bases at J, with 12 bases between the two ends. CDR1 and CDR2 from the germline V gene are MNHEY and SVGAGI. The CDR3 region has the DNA TGTGCCAGCAGTTACCGGACTGGAGGCGAGACCCAGTACTTC. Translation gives CASSYRTGGETQYF.

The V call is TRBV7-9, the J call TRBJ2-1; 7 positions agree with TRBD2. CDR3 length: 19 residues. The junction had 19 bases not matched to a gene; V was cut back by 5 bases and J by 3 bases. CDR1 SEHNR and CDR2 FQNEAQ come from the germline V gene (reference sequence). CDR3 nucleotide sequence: TGTGCCAGCAGCATCTATAGGACCGAGCGGGGAAGGGTCTACAATGAGCAGTTCTTC. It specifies CASSIYRTERGRVYNEQFF.

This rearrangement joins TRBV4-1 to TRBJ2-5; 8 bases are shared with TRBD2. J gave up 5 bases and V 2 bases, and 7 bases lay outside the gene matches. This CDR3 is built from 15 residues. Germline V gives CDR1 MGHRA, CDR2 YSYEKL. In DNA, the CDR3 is TGCGCCAGCAGCCAAAGAGCGGGAGTGCGGGAGACCCAGTACTTC. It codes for CASSQRAGVRETQYF.

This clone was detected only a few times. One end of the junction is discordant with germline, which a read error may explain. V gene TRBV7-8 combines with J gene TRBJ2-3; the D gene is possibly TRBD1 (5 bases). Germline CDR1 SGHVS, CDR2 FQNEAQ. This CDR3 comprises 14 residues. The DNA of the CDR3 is TGTGCCAGCAGCTTAGTGGGATTTTCGACAGAGTTGAGTTTT. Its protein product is CASSLVGFSTELSF.

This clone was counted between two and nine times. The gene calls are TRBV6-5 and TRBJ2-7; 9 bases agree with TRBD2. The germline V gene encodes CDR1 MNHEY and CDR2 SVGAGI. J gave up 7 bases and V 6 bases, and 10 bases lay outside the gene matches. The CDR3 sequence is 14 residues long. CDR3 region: CASSPASGTREQYV. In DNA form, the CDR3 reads TGTGCCAGCAGCCCCGCTAGCGGGACGAGGGAGCAGTACGTC.

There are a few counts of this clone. The CDR3 DNA sequence: TGTGCCAGCAGACCCACAGGGAGCTCCTACGAGCAGTACTTC. This translates into CASRPTGSSYEQYF. This chain connects TRBV6-6 to TRBJ2-7; D is possibly TRBD1 (6 bases). Trimming took 6 bases from V and 0 from J, leaving 12 bases between them. The CDR3 contains 14 residues. Germline V gene lookup returns CDR1 MNHNY and CDR2 SVGAGI (reference sequence).

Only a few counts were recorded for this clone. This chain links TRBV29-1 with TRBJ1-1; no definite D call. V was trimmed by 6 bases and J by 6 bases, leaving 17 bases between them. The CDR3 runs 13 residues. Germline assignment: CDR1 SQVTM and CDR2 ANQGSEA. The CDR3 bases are TGCAGCGTCGTACCCCGGTTGGTCCCTGAAGCTTTCTTT. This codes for CSVVPRLVPEAFF.

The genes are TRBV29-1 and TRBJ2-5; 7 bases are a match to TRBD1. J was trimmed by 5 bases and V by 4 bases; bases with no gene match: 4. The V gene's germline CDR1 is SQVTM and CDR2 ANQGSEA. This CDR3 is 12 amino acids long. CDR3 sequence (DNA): TGCAGCGTTGGACAGGGAACGGAGACCCAGTACTTC. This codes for CSVGQGTETQYF. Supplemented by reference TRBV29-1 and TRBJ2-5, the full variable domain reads SAVISQKPSRDICQRGTSLTIQCQVDSQVTMMFWYRQQPGQSLTLIATANQGSEATYESGFVIDKFPISRPNLTFSTLTVSNMSPEDSSIYLCSVGQGTETQYFGPGTRLLVL.

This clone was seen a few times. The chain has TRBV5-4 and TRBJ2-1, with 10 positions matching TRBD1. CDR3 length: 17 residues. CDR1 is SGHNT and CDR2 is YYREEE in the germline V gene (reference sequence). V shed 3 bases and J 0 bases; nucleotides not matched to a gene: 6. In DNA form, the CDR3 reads TGTGCCAGCAGCTCCGGGACAGGGGTCAACTCCTACAATGAGCAGTTCTTC. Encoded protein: CASSSGTGVNSYNEQFF. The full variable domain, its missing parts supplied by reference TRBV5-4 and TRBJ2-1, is ETGVTQSPTHLIKTRGQQVTLRCSSQSGHNTVSWYQQALGQGPQFIFQYYREEENGRGNFPPRFSGLQFPNYSSELNVNALELDDSALYLCASSSGTGVNSYNEQFFGPGTRLTVL.

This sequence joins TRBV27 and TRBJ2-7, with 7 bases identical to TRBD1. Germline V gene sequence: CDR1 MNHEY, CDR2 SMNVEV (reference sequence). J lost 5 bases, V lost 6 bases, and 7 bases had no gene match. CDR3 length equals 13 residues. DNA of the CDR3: TGTGCCAGCAGGCTCCGGGACAGACACGAGCAGTACTTC. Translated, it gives CASRLRDRHEQYF.

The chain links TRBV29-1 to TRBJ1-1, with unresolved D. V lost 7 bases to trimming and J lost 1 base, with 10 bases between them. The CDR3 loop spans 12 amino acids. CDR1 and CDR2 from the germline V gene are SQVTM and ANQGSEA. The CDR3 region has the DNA TGCAGCGGCCTAACCTCGAACACTGAAGCTTTCTTT. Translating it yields CSGLTSNTEAFF.

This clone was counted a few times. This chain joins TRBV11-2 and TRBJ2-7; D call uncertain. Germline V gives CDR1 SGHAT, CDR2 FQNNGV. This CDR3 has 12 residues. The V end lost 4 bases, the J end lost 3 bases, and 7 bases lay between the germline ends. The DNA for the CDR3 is TGTGCCAGCAGCTGGGCCGGCTACGAGCAGTACTTC. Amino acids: CASSWAGYEQYF. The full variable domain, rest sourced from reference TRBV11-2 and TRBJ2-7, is EAGVAQSPRYKIIEKRQSVAFWCNPISGHATLYWYQQILGQGPKLLIQFQNNGVVDDSQLPKDRFSAERLKGVDSTLKIQPAKLEDSAVYLCASSWAGYEQYFGPGTRLTVT.

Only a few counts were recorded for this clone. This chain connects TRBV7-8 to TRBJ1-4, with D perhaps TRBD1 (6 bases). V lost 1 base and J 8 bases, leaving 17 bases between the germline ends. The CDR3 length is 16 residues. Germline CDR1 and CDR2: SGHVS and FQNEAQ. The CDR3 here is CASSLDTQGLGEKLFF. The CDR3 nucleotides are TGTGCCAGCAGCTTAGACACACAGGGCTTGGGGGAAAAACTGTTTTTT.

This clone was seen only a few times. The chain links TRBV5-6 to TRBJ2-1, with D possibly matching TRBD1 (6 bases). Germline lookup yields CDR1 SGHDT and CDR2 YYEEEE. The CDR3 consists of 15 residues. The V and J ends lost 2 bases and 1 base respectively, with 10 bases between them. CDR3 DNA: TGTGCCAGCAGCTTTACAGGGAGATCCTACAATGAGCAGTTCTTC. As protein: CASSFTGRSYNEQFF.

The CDR3 sequence is CSVGQGERGYTF. In DNA, the CDR3 is TGCAGCGTCGGACAGGGTGAGAGGGGCTACACCTTC. V usage is TRBV29-1 and J usage is TRBJ1-2; 8 nucleotides line up with TRBD1. The CDR3 runs to 12 residues. Germline CDR1 and CDR2: SQVTM and ANQGSEA. The V and J ends lost 6 bases and 8 bases, in that order; junction bases with no gene match: 8.

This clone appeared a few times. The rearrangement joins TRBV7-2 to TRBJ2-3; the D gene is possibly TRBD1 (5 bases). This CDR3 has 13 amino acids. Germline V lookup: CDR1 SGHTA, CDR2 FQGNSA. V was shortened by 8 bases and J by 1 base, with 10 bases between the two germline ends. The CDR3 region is CASGAAGTDTQYF. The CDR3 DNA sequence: TGTGCCAGCGGGGCGGCGGGCACAGATACGCAGTATTTT.

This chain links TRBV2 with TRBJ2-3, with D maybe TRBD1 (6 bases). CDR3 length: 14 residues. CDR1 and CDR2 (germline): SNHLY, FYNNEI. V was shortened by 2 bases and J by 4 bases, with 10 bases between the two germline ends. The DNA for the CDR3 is TGTGCCAGCAGTGAATACAGGGCGGCAGATACGCAGTATTTT. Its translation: CASSEYRAADTQYF.

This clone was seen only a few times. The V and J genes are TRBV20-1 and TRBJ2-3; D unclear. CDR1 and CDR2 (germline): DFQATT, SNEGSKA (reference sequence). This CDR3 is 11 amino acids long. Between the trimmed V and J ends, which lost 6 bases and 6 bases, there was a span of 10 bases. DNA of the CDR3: TGCAGTGCCCCCTATCGGGATACGCAGTATTTT. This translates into CSAPYRDTQYF.

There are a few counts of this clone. CDR3 region: CASSLAQWAIHEQYF. The CDR3 DNA follows: TGTGCCAGCAGCTTAGCGCAGTGGGCCATCCACGAGCAGTACTTC. The rearrangement uses TRBV7-9 and TRBJ2-7; D unresolved. CDR1 is SEHNR, CDR2 FQNEAQ, per germline (reference sequence). Trimming left V 0 bases short and J 5 bases short, with 14 bases between. This CDR3 contains 15 residues.

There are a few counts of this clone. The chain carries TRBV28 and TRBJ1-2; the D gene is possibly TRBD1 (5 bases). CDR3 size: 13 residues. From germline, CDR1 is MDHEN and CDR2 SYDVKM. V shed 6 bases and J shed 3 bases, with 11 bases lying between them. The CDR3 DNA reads TGTGCCAGCAGCCAGGGATCCGACTATGGCTACACCTTC. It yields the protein CASSQGSDYGYTF.

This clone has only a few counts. The CDR3 DNA is TGTGCCAGCAGTACACGTCAAGGGGGCGGACAGGGGTCGTACGAGCAGTACTTC. This gives the protein CASSTRQGGGQGSYEQYF. The rearrangement joins TRBV28 to TRBJ2-7; TRBD1 matches at 9 bases. The ends lost 5 bases at V and 4 bases at J; junction bases unmatched: 18. The germline gives CDR1 MDHEN, CDR2 SYDVKM. The CDR3 extends over 18 amino acids.

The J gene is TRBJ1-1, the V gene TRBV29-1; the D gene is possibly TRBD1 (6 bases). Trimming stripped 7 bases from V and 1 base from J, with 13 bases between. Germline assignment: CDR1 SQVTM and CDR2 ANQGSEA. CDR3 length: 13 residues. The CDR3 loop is CSGIVGGNTEAFF. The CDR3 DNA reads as TGCAGCGGGATCGTAGGGGGGAACACTGAAGCTTTCTTT.